A selection of T cell receptor beta chains follows, all from one sample in a study of blood T cells in healthy people across ages. TCRdb redid the calling of the 5' RACE reads with MiXCR, one entry per CDR3 protein. The table includes 550,000 to 600,000 distinct CDR3 sequences, 25% to 30% detected once. Sequences were obtained from blood. These receptors all stem from a woman in her 70s in good health. Both conserved end residues are part of each CDR3. A D gene is named only where the DNA matches it firmly. Not all rows give a size; the values are once, few, many and, for expanded clones, a class.

clone_size | j_call | d_call | v_call | cdr3_aa | cdr3_nt
. | TRBJ1-4 | . | TRBV12-3/TRBV12-4 | CASSLGLASGVREKLFF | TGTGCCAGCAGTTTAGGACTCGCTTCAGGGGTCCGGGAAAAACTGTTTTTT
few | TRBJ1-4 | . | TRBV7-2 | CASSFHGTNEKLFF | TGTGCCAGCAGCTTTCATGGCACTAATGAAAAACTGTTTTTT
once | TRBJ1-5 | TRBD1 | TRBV20-1 | CSAQTGGNNQPQHF | TGCAGTGCTCAAACAGGGGGGAACAATCAGCCCCAGCATTTT
few | TRBJ2-3 | . | TRBV25-1 | CASSEFRTTDTQYF | TGTGCCAGCAGTGAATTCCGAACAACAGATACGCAGTATTTT
few | TRBJ2-1 | . | TRBV20-1 | CSARTGGQSNNNEQFF | TGCAGTGCCAGGACCGGGGGCCAGAGTAATAACAATGAGCAGTTCTTC
. | TRBJ2-1 | TRBD2 | TRBV5-1 | CASSPSGGPSYNEQFF | TGCGCCAGCAGCCCTAGCGGGGGGCCGTCCTACAATGAGCAGTTCTTC
. | TRBJ2-3 | . | TRBV9 | CASSVEIGGGGTDTQYF | TGTGCCAGCAGCGTAGAAATAGGAGGGGGTGGTACAGATACGCAGTATTTT
. | TRBJ2-5 | TRBD1 | TRBV6-1 | CASSADRGRQETQYF | TGTGCCAGCAGTGCCGACAGGGGGCGGCAAGAGACCCAGTACTTC
. | TRBJ2-7 | TRBD1 | TRBV3-1 | CASSRWTGTGSGEQYF | TGTGCCAGCAGCCGGTGGACCGGGACAGGTTCTGGCGAGCAGTACTTC
few | TRBJ2-2 | . | TRBV20-1 | CSAREPGAGELFF | TGCAGTGCTAGAGAACCGGGGGCCGGGGAGCTGTTTTTT
. | TRBJ2-5 | . | TRBV5-1 | CASSLGTRETQYF | TGCGCCAGCAGCTTGGGGACAAGAGAGACCCAGTACTTC
. | TRBJ2-5 | TRBD1 | TRBV20-1 | CSALGTGLGETQYF | TGCAGTGCTCTTGGGACAGGTTTAGGGGAGACCCAGTACTTC
few | TRBJ2-1 | TRBD2 | TRBV27 | CASSPAGGRRNEQFF | TGTGCCAGCAGTCCGGCGGGGGGGCGAAGAAATGAGCAGTTCTTC
. | TRBJ1-2 | TRBD1 | TRBV7-2 | CASSGTGAPSNYGYTF | TGTGCCAGCAGCGGGACAGGGGCCCCTTCTAACTATGGCTACACCTTC
. | TRBJ2-3 | . | TRBV9 | CASSVGGLGSTDTQYF | TGTGCCAGCAGCGTAGGGGGACTGGGAAGCACAGATACGCAGTATTTT
. | TRBJ2-5 | . | TRBV24-1 | CATSDLTGLQETQYF | TGTGCCACCAGTGACTTAACAGGGCTCCAAGAGACCCAGTACTTC
. | TRBJ1-4 | . | TRBV5-1 | CASSLGNRGGEKLFF | TGCGCCAGCAGCTTGGGAAACCGAGGCGGTGAAAAACTGTTTTTT